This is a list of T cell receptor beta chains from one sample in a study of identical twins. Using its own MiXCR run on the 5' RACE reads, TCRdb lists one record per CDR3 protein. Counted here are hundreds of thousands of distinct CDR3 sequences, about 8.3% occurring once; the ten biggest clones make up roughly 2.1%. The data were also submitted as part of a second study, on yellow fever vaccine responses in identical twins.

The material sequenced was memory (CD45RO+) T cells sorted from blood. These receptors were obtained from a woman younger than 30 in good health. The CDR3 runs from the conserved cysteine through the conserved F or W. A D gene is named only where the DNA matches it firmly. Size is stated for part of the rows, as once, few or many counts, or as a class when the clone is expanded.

cdr3_aa: CSARRSDWSSYEQYF
cdr3_nt: TGCAGTGCTAGACGATCTGACTGGTCCTCCTACGAGCAGTACTTC
j_call: TRBJ2-7
v_call: TRBV20-1
d_call: .
clone_size: .

cdr3_aa: CASSQAGTSEYEQYF
cdr3_nt: TGTGCCAGCAGCCAAGCCGGGACTAGCGAATACGAGCAGTACTTC
j_call: TRBJ2-7
v_call: TRBV3-1
d_call: TRBD2
clone_size: medium-sized

cdr3_aa: CACSSTGAGNNEQFF
cdr3_nt: TGTGCCTGCAGTTCGACAGGGGCCGGGAACAATGAGCAGTTCTTC
j_call: TRBJ2-1
v_call: TRBV28
d_call: TRBD1
clone_size: .

cdr3_aa: CSARPLLLGSSYEQYF
cdr3_nt: TGCAGTGCTAGACCTCTATTACTAGGTAGTTCCTACGAGCAGTACTTC
j_call: TRBJ2-7
v_call: TRBV20-1
d_call: .
clone_size: .

cdr3_aa: CASSWTGGSDTEAFF
cdr3_nt: TGTGCCAGCAGTTGGACAGGGGGGTCGGACACTGAAGCTTTCTTT
j_call: TRBJ1-1
v_call: TRBV27
d_call: TRBD1
clone_size: few

cdr3_aa: CASTILSGGDTQYF
cdr3_nt: TGTGCCAGCACTATACTTAGCGGTGGGGATACGCAGTATTTT
j_call: TRBJ2-3
v_call: TRBV12-3/TRBV12-4
d_call: .
clone_size: few

cdr3_aa: CASSLAGATVGFF
cdr3_nt: TGTGCCAGCAGCTTAGCAGGAGCGACGGTGGGGTTCTTC
j_call: TRBJ2-1
v_call: TRBV7-2
d_call: .
clone_size: many

cdr3_aa: CASSLGQGPHTGELFF
cdr3_nt: TGTGCCAGCAGTTTAGGACAGGGGCCCCACACCGGGGAGCTGTTTTTT
j_call: TRBJ2-2
v_call: TRBV27
d_call: TRBD1
clone_size: .

cdr3_aa: CAISERDSRYEQYF
cdr3_nt: TGTGCCATCAGTGAGAGGGACTCGCGCTACGAGCAGTACTTC
j_call: TRBJ2-7
v_call: TRBV10-3
d_call: .
clone_size: .

cdr3_aa: CASSAALDGRSYEQYF
cdr3_nt: TGCGCCAGCAGCGCCGCCCTTGACGGACGATCCTACGAGCAGTACTTC
j_call: TRBJ2-7
v_call: TRBV5-1
d_call: .
clone_size: many

cdr3_aa: CASSYSKDYGYTF
cdr3_nt: TGTGCCAGCAGTTACTCTAAGGACTATGGCTACACCTTC
j_call: TRBJ1-2
v_call: TRBV6-5
d_call: .
clone_size: .

cdr3_aa: CASSLGVKDEQYF
cdr3_nt: TGTGCCAGCAGTTTAGGGGTCAAGGACGAGCAGTACTTC
j_call: TRBJ2-7
v_call: TRBV28
d_call: .
clone_size: few

cdr3_aa: CASQETGLGYTF
cdr3_nt: TGTGCCAGCCAAGAGACCGGCTTGGGCTACACCTTC
j_call: TRBJ1-2
v_call: TRBV28
d_call: .
clone_size: few

cdr3_aa: CSVDVDAGHQPQHF
cdr3_nt: TGCAGCGTTGATGTCGATGCGGGGCATCAGCCCCAGCATTTT
j_call: TRBJ1-5
v_call: TRBV29-1
d_call: .
clone_size: many

cdr3_aa: CASGSGETQYF
cdr3_nt: TGTGCCAGCGGCTCGGGGGAGACCCAGTACTTC
j_call: TRBJ2-5
v_call: TRBV12-3/TRBV12-4
d_call: .
clone_size: few

cdr3_aa: CASSLAPGLAGMEQYF
cdr3_nt: TGCGCCAGCAGCCTCGCCCCGGGACTAGCGGGAATGGAGCAGTACTTC
j_call: TRBJ2-7
v_call: TRBV5-1
d_call: TRBD2
clone_size: many

cdr3_aa: CAISGGQETQYF
cdr3_nt: TGTGCCATCAGTGGGGGGCAAGAGACCCAGTACTTC
j_call: TRBJ2-5
v_call: TRBV10-3
d_call: .
clone_size: few

cdr3_aa: CASSPRPGQGTTPYYEQYF
cdr3_nt: TGTGCCAGCTCACCCCGACCGGGACAGGGGACAACTCCCTATTACGAGCAGTACTTC
j_call: TRBJ2-7
v_call: TRBV18
d_call: TRBD1
clone_size: .

cdr3_aa: CASSRAGVTYNEQFF
cdr3_nt: TGTGCCAGCAGCCGGGCAGGGGTTACCTACAATGAGCAGTTCTTC
j_call: TRBJ2-1
v_call: TRBV11-2
d_call: .
clone_size: .

cdr3_aa: CASSQGRVGGGNGNEQFF
cdr3_nt: TGTGCCAGCAGCCAAGGGAGAGTCGGCGGGGGTAACGGGAATGAGCAGTTCTTC
j_call: TRBJ2-1
v_call: TRBV4-2
d_call: TRBD2
clone_size: .

cdr3_aa: CASQMTGGMYNEQFF
cdr3_nt: TGTGCCAGCCAAATGACAGGGGGTATGTACAATGAGCAGTTCTTC
j_call: TRBJ2-1
v_call: TRBV6-1
d_call: TRBD1
clone_size: .

cdr3_aa: CASRLRDREDTIYF
cdr3_nt: TGTGCCAGCAGATTGAGGGACAGGGAAGACACCATATATTTT
j_call: TRBJ1-3
v_call: TRBV12-3/TRBV12-4
d_call: TRBD1
clone_size: few

cdr3_aa: CASRTGTNQPQHF
cdr3_nt: TGTGCCAGCAGGACCGGGACCAATCAGCCCCAGCATTTT
j_call: TRBJ1-5
v_call: TRBV2
d_call: .
clone_size: many

cdr3_aa: CASSLSVGIPGGNEQFF
cdr3_nt: TGTGCCAGCAGTTTATCGGTCGGGATCCCGGGGGGTAATGAGCAGTTCTTC
j_call: TRBJ2-1
v_call: TRBV12-3/TRBV12-4
d_call: TRBD2
clone_size: many

cdr3_aa: CASARAAGNTEAFF
cdr3_nt: TGTGCCAGCGCGAGGGCAGCTGGGAACACTGAAGCTTTCTTT
j_call: TRBJ1-1
v_call: TRBV6-1
d_call: .
clone_size: many

cdr3_aa: CSVVDGGYEQYF
cdr3_nt: TGCAGCGTTGTGGACGGCGGCTACGAGCAGTACTTC
j_call: TRBJ2-7
v_call: TRBV29-1
d_call: .
clone_size: few

cdr3_aa: CASTPPTPGDSFHQETQYF
cdr3_nt: TGTGCCAGCACCCCCCCCACACCGGGAGACTCCTTCCACCAAGAGACCCAGTACTTC
j_call: TRBJ2-5
v_call: TRBV25-1
d_call: .
clone_size: many

cdr3_aa: CASSQDLTGTASNEQFF
cdr3_nt: TGTGCCAGCAGCCAAGATCTGACCGGGACAGCGTCAAATGAGCAGTTCTTC
j_call: TRBJ2-1
v_call: TRBV3-1
d_call: TRBD1
clone_size: few

cdr3_aa: CASSLSRGSPNYGYTF
cdr3_nt: TGTGCCAGCAGTTTATCGCGAGGGTCTCCTAACTATGGCTACACCTTC
j_call: TRBJ1-2
v_call: TRBV27
d_call: .
clone_size: .

cdr3_aa: CASSPASGTSTDTQYF
cdr3_nt: TGTGCCAGCAGCCCCGCCAGCGGGACTAGCACAGATACGCAGTATTTT
j_call: TRBJ2-3
v_call: TRBV12-3/TRBV12-4
d_call: TRBD2
clone_size: many

cdr3_aa: CASSPQSPLAGVYNEQFF
cdr3_nt: TGCGCCAGCAGCCCTCAGTCCCCTCTAGCGGGAGTCTACAATGAGCAGTTCTTC
j_call: TRBJ2-1
v_call: TRBV4-1
d_call: TRBD2
clone_size: many

cdr3_aa: CSDTGSNTGELFF
cdr3_nt: TGCAGTGACACAGGGTCGAACACCGGGGAGCTGTTTTTT
j_call: TRBJ2-2
v_call: TRBV20-1
d_call: .
clone_size: few

cdr3_aa: CATSDFEGRRETQYF
cdr3_nt: TGTGCCACCAGTGATTTCGAAGGGAGGAGGGAGACCCAGTACTTC
j_call: TRBJ2-5
v_call: TRBV24-1
d_call: .
clone_size: many

cdr3_aa: CASGVAGVSGNEQFF
cdr3_nt: TGTGCCAGCGGGGTAGCGGGAGTATCTGGGAATGAGCAGTTCTTC
j_call: TRBJ2-1
v_call: TRBV27
d_call: TRBD2
clone_size: .

cdr3_aa: CSVPSGNTIYF
cdr3_nt: TGCAGCGTCCCATCTGGAAACACCATATATTTT
j_call: TRBJ1-3
v_call: TRBV29-1
d_call: .
clone_size: .

cdr3_aa: CATSDGIRVADTQYF
cdr3_nt: TGTGCCACCAGTGATGGGATCAGGGTAGCAGATACGCAGTATTTT
j_call: TRBJ2-3
v_call: TRBV24-1
d_call: .
clone_size: many

cdr3_aa: CASSLDRRLALPFF
cdr3_nt: TGTGCCAGCAGCTTAGATCGTAGACTAGCGCTGCCGTTCTTC
j_call: TRBJ2-1
v_call: TRBV11-2
d_call: TRBD2
clone_size: many

cdr3_aa: CASSPQGLQETQYF
cdr3_nt: TGTGCCAGCAGTCCGCAGGGACTCCAAGAGACCCAGTACTTC
j_call: TRBJ2-5
v_call: TRBV28
d_call: .
clone_size: .

cdr3_aa: CASSQDYQRGDLNYGYTF
cdr3_nt: TGCGCCAGCAGCCAAGACTATCAGAGGGGGGACCTTAACTATGGCTACACCTTC
j_call: TRBJ1-2
v_call: TRBV4-1
d_call: .
clone_size: .

cdr3_aa: CASSKAYSYNEQFF
cdr3_nt: TGTGCCAGCAGTAAGGCCTACTCCTACAATGAGCAGTTCTTC
j_call: TRBJ2-1
v_call: TRBV9
d_call: .
clone_size: .

cdr3_aa: CASSEPTRLWTQYF
cdr3_nt: TGTGCCAGCAGCGAGCCCACGAGGTTATGGACGCAGTATTTT
j_call: TRBJ2-3
v_call: TRBV6-2/TRBV6-3
d_call: .
clone_size: few

cdr3_aa: CASSPGQASNQPQHF
cdr3_nt: TGTGCCAGCAGTCCGGGACAGGCCTCCAATCAGCCCCAGCATTTT
j_call: TRBJ1-5
v_call: TRBV6-9
d_call: TRBD1
clone_size: .

cdr3_aa: CASGAGALEQTLYF
cdr3_nt: TGTGCCAGCGGGGCGGGGGCCTTGGAGCAGACCCTGTACTTC
j_call: TRBJ2-5
v_call: TRBV9
d_call: .
clone_size: .

cdr3_aa: CASSPGGGRINEQFF
cdr3_nt: TGCGCCAGCAGCCCAGGGGGGGGCCGTATCAATGAGCAGTTCTTC
j_call: TRBJ2-1
v_call: TRBV5-1
d_call: .
clone_size: many

cdr3_aa: CSARGGGVDTEAFF
cdr3_nt: TGCAGTGCTAGGGGGGGAGGGGTGGACACTGAAGCTTTCTTT
j_call: TRBJ1-1
v_call: TRBV20-1
d_call: .
clone_size: .

cdr3_aa: CASSLQRADTQYF
cdr3_nt: TGTGCCAGCAGCCTCCAGAGGGCAGATACGCAGTATTTT
j_call: TRBJ2-3
v_call: TRBV3-1
d_call: .
clone_size: .

cdr3_aa: CAAGGQETQYF
cdr3_nt: TGTGCCGCAGGGGGCCAAGAGACCCAGTACTTC
j_call: TRBJ2-5
v_call: TRBV7-9
d_call: TRBD1
clone_size: many

cdr3_aa: CASSQTGGAYNEQFF
cdr3_nt: TGTGCCAGCAGTCAAACAGGGGGCGCCTACAATGAGCAGTTCTTC
j_call: TRBJ2-1
v_call: TRBV6-1
d_call: TRBD1
clone_size: few

cdr3_aa: CASRMTGMNTEAFF
cdr3_nt: TGCGCCAGCAGGATGACAGGCATGAACACTGAAGCTTTCTTT
j_call: TRBJ1-1
v_call: TRBV5-1
d_call: .
clone_size: many

cdr3_aa: CASSLGQFRNTEAFF
cdr3_nt: TGCGCCAGCAGCTTGGGACAGTTCAGGAACACTGAAGCTTTCTTT
j_call: TRBJ1-1
v_call: TRBV5-1
d_call: .
clone_size: many

cdr3_aa: CSARVGVAGSDNEQFF
cdr3_nt: TGCAGTGCTAGAGTGGGAGTAGCGGGAAGTGATAATGAGCAGTTCTTC
j_call: TRBJ2-1
v_call: TRBV20-1
d_call: TRBD2
clone_size: many

cdr3_aa: CSARDTRLAGEHEQFF
cdr3_nt: TGCAGTGCTAGAGATACTCGTCTAGCGGGAGAGCATGAGCAGTTCTTC
j_call: TRBJ2-1
v_call: TRBV20-1
d_call: TRBD2
clone_size: .

cdr3_aa: CASSHLGTGVNEQFF
cdr3_nt: TGCGCCAGCAGCCACCTCGGGACCGGAGTCAATGAGCAGTTCTTC
j_call: TRBJ2-1
v_call: TRBV4-1
d_call: .
clone_size: few

cdr3_aa: CASRGRRTLLAKNIQYF
cdr3_nt: TGTGCCAGCAGGGGAAGACGGACCCTACTAGCCAAAAACATTCAGTACTTC
j_call: TRBJ2-4
v_call: TRBV27
d_call: .
clone_size: .

cdr3_aa: CSARPSGTYNEQFF
cdr3_nt: TGCAGTGCCAGACCTAGCGGTACCTACAATGAGCAGTTCTTC
j_call: TRBJ2-1
v_call: TRBV20-1
d_call: TRBD2
clone_size: few

cdr3_aa: CASSEALYLQLRTDTQYF
cdr3_nt: TGTGCCAGCAGTGAAGCGTTGTACCTCCAACTACGCACAGATACGCAGTATTTT
j_call: TRBJ2-3
v_call: TRBV6-1
d_call: .
clone_size: .

cdr3_aa: CASSSRGGREQFF
cdr3_nt: TGCGCCAGCAGTAGCCGTGGGGGCCGTGAGCAGTTCTTC
j_call: TRBJ2-1
v_call: TRBV23-1
d_call: .
clone_size: few